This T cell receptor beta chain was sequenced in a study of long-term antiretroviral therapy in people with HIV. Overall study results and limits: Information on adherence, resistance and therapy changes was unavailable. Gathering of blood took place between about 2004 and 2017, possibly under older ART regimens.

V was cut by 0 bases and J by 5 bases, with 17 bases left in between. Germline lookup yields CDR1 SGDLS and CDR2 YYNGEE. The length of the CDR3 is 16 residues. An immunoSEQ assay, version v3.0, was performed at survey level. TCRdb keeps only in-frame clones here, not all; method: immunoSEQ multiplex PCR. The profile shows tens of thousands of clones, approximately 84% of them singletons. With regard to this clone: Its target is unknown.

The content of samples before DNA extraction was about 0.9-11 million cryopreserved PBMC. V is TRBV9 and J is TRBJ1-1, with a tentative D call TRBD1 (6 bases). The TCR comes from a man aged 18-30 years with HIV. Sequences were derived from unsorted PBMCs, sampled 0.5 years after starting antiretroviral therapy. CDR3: CASSVAEGGAKTEAFF. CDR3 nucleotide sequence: TGTGCCAGCAGCGTAGCAGAGGGGGGCGCGAAAACTGAAGCTTTCTTT.